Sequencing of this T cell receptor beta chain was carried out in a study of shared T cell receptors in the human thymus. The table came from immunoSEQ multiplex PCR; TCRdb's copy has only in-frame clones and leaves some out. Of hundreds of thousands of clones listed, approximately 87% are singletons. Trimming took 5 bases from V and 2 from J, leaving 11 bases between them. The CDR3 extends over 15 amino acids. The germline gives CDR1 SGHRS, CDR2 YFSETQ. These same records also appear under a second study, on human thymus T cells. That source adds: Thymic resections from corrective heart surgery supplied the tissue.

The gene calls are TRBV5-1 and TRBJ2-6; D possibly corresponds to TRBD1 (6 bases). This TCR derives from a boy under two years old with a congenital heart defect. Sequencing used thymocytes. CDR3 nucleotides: TGCGCCAGCAGTTTACAGGGTACTGGGGCCAACGTCCTGACTTTC. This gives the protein CASSLQGTGANVLTF.